The 11 T cell receptor beta chains reported below all come from one sample, sequenced in a study of T cells expressing NK-cell markers. From the 5' RACE reads, TCRdb lists one entry per CDR3 protein and no DNA. The sample table sets out about 460,000 distinct CDR3 sequences. The sample was blood T cells: a sorted CD56 or NKG2C T cell subset, CD4+ or CD8+ T cells, or bulk PBMC T cells (not recorded which). These receptors were collected from a woman aged 45-59 years in good health.

Here the CDR3 reads CASSLVWGQEAFF. The chain carries TRBV7-6 and TRBJ1-1; the TRBD1 assignment by TCRdb is unverifiable without DNA. There are 13 residues in the CDR3. Per germline, CDR1 SGHVS and CDR2 FNYEAQ. The full variable domain, rest sourced from reference TRBV7-6 and TRBJ1-1, is GAGVSQSPRYKVTKRGQDVALRCDPISGHVSLYWYRQALGQGPEFLTYFNYEAQQDKSGLPNDRFSAERPEGSISTLTIQRTEQRDSAMYRCASSLVWGQEAFFGQGTRLTVV.

The gene calls are TRBV12-3 or TRBV12-4 and TRBJ2-1; TCRdb calls TRBD1, which cannot be checked without DNA. CDR3 length: 12 residues. The CDR3 here is CASKTGEDEQFF.

This chain connects TRBV5-1 to TRBJ2-5; TCRdb returns TRBD2, unconfirmable since there is no DNA. Germline CDR1 and CDR2: SGHRS and YFSETQ. The CDR3 contains 18 residues. CDR3 region: CASSIQRTSGIWQETQYF.

The CDR3 loop is CASREQGKYGYTF. The chain recombines TRBV6-5 with TRBJ1-2; no DNA is available, so the TRBD1 call from TCRdb remains unchecked. Germline-derived CDR1 and CDR2 are MNHEY and SVGAGI. The CDR3 has 13 amino acids.

The chain joins TRBV30 to TRBJ1-1. CDR3 length equals 14 residues. Germline V gene data show CDR1 as GTSNPN and CDR2 as SVGIG (reference sequence). The CDR3 is CAWIGQMANTEAFF.

The V gene is TRBV7-4, the J gene TRBJ2-7; the D call from TCRdb, TRBD2, cannot be confirmed without DNA. Germline CDR1 is SGHVT and CDR2 is SQSDAQ. This CDR3 contains 16 residues. The CDR3 region is CASSLGYYLLAAEQYF.

V is TRBV6-5 and J is TRBJ2-4. This CDR3 is built from 13 residues. The germline gives CDR1 MNHEY, CDR2 SVGAGI. The CDR3 is CASSVNQVNIQYF.

V is TRBV20-1 and J is TRBJ2-2; TCRdb lists TRBD2, though no DNA is available to test this call. Germline loops: CDR1 DFQATT, CDR2 SNEGSKA (reference sequence). This CDR3 comprises 18 residues. The CDR3 sequence: CSAEGTTSGRSGSGELFF.

The chain uses TRBV3-1 and TRBJ1-1. This CDR3 region has 14 residues. Germline V gene sequence: CDR1 LGHDT, CDR2 YNNKEL (reference sequence). The CDR3 region is CASSLRGRETEAFF.

The chain links TRBV3-1 to TRBJ2-1; the D gene TCRdb calls, TRBD2, cannot be checked with no DNA. The CDR3 has 17 amino acids. From germline, CDR1 is LGHDT and CDR2 YNNKEL (reference sequence). CDR3 loop: CASSHRWGSPSGDEQFF.

The rearrangement uses TRBV20-1 and TRBJ2-3; TCRdb's D call, TRBD2, is unchecked because there is no DNA. CDR1 is DFQATT, CDR2 SNEGSKA, per germline (reference sequence). This CDR3 is built from 15 residues. The CDR3 sequence: CSAQASAKASDTQYF.